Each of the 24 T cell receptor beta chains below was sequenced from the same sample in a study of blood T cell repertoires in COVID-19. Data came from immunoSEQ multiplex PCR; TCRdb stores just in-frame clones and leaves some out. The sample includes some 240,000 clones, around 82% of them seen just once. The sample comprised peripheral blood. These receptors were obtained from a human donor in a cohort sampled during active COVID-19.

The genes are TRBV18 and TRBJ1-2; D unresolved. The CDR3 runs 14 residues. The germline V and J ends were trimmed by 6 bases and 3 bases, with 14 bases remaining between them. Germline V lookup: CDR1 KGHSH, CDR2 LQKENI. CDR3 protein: CASSFRGEDYGYTF. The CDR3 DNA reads TGTGCCAGCTCCTTCAGAGGAGAAGACTATGGCTACACCTTC.

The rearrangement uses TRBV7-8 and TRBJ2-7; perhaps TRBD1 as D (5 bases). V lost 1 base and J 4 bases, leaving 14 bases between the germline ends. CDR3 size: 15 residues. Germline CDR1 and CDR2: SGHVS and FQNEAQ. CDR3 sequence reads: CASSLGMGRSYEQYF. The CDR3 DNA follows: TGTGCCAGCAGCTTAGGTATGGGGCGGTCGTACGAGCAGTACTTC.

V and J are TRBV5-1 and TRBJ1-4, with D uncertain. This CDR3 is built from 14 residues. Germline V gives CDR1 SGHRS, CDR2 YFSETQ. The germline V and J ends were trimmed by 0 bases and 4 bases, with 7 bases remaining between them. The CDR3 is CASSLGEFNEKLFF. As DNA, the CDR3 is TGCGCCAGCAGCTTGGGGGAGTTTAATGAAAAACTGTTTTTT.

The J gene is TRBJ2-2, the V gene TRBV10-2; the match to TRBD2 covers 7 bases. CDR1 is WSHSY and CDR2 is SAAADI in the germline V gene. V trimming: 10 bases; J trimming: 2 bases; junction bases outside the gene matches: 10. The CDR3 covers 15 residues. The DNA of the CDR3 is TGCGCCAACTCCCGTGGGGGGGTTAACACCGGGGAGCTGTTTTTT. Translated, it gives CANSRGGVNTGELFF.

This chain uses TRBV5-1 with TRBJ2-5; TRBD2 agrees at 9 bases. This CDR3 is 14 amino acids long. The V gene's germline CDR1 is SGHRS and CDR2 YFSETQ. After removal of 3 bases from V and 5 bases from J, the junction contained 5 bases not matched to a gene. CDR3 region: CASSSLAGKETQYF. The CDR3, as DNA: TGCGCCAGCAGCTCCCTAGCGGGGAAGGAGACCCAGTACTTC.

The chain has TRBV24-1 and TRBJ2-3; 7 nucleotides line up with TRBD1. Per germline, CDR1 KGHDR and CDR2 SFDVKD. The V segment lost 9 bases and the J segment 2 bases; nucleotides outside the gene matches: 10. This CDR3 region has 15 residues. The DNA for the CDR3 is TGTGCCACCCAATCTCAGGGACAGTTCACAGATACGCAGTATTTT. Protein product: CATQSQGQFTDTQYF.

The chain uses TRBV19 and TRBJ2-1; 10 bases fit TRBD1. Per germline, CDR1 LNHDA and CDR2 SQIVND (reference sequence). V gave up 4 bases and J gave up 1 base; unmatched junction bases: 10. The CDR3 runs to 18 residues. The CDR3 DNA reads TGTGCCAGTAGTAGTCCCGGGACAGGGGTAAGGTCCTACAATGAGCAGTTCTTC. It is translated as CASSSPGTGVRSYNEQFF.

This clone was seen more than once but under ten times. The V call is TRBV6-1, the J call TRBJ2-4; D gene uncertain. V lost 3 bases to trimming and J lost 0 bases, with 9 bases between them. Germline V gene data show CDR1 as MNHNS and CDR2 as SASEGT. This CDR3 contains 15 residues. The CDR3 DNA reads TGTGCCAGCAGTGACCACATTCTAGCCAAAAACATTCAGTACTTC. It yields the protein CASSDHILAKNIQYF.

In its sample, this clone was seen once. This CDR3 is CASSLGRGEGYNTEAFF. CDR3 coding DNA: TGTGCCAGCAGCTTAGGAAGGGGGGAGGGGTACAACACTGAAGCTTTCTTT. The chain joins TRBV7-9 to TRBJ1-1; perhaps TRBD1 as D (6 bases). This CDR3 is 17 amino acids long. Germline-derived CDR1 and CDR2 are SEHNR and FQNEAQ (reference sequence). V shed 1 base and J shed 2 bases, with 17 bases lying between them.

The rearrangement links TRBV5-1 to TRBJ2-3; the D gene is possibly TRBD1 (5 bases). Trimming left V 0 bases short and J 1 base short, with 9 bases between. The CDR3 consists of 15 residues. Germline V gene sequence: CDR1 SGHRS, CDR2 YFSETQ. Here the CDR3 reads CASSLGQGRTDTQYF. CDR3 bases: TGCGCCAGCAGCTTGGGTCAGGGCCGCACAGATACGCAGTATTTT.

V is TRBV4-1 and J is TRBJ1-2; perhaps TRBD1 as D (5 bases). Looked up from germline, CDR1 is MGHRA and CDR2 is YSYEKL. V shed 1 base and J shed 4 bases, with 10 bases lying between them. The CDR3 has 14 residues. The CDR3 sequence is CASSQVTGTYGYTF. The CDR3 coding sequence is TGCGCCAGCAGCCAAGTTACAGGAACCTATGGCTACACCTTC.

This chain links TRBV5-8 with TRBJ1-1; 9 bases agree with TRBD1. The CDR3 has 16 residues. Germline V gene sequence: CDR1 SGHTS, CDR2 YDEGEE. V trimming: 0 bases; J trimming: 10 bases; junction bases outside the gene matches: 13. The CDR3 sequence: CASSLEVRTGVLRAFF. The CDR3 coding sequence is TGTGCCAGCAGCTTGGAAGTAAGGACAGGGGTCCTGCGAGCTTTCTTT.

The CDR3, as DNA: TGCGCCAGCAGCCAAGAACTGGGCTGGAGCAATCAGCCCCAGCATTTT. This codes for CASSQELGWSNQPQHF. The rearrangement joins TRBV4-1 to TRBJ1-5, with no clear D. Trimming removed 0 bases at V and 1 base at J, with 10 bases between. The germline CDR1 and CDR2 sequences are MGHRA and YSYEKL. The CDR3 is made up of 16 amino acids.

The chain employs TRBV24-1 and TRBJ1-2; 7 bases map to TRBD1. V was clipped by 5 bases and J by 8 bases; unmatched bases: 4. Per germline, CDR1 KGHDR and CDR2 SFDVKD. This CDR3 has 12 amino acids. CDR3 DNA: TGTGCCACCAGTGCCTACAGGGGCGGCTACACCTTC. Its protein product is CATSAYRGGYTF.

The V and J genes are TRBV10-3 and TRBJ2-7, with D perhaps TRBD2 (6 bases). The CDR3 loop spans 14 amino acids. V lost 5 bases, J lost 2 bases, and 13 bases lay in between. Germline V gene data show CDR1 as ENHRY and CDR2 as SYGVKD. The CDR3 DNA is TGTGCCATCAGTTCGGGACTCCGGGCCTACGAGCAGTACTTC. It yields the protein CAISSGLRAYEQYF.

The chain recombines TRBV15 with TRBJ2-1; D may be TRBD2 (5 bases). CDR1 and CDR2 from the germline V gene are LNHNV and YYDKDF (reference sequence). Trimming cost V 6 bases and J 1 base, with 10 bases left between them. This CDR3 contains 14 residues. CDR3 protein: CATSGGLSYNEQFF. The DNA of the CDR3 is TGTGCCACCAGTGGAGGTCTGTCCTACAATGAGCAGTTCTTC. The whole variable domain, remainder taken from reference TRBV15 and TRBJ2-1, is DAMVIQNPRYQVTQFGKPVTLSCSQTLNHNVMYWYQQKSSQAPKLLFHYYDKDFNNEADTPDNFQSRRPNTSFCFLDIRSPGLGDTAMYLCATSGGLSYNEQFFGPGTRLTVL.

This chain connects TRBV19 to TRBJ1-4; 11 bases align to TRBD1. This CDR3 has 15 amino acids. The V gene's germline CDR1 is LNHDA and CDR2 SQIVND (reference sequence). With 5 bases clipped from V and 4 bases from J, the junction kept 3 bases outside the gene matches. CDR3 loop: CASSEGTGGNEKLFF. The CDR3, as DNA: TGTGCCAGTAGTGAAGGGACAGGGGGTAATGAAAAACTGTTTTTT.

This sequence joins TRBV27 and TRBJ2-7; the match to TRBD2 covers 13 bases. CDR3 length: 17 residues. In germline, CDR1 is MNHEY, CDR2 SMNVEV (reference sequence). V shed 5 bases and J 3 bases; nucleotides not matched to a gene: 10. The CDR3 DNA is TGTGCCAGCAGTCAAACTAGCGGGAGGGCCTATGGCTACGAGCAGTACTTC. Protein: CASSQTSGRAYGYEQYF.

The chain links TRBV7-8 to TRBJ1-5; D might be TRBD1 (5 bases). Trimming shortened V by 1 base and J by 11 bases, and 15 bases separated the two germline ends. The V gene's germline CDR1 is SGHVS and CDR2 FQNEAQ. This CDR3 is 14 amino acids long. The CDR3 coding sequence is TGTGCCAGCAGCTTAGTGGGGGGGAGGGGAGCCCAGCATTTT. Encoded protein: CASSLVGGRGAQHF.

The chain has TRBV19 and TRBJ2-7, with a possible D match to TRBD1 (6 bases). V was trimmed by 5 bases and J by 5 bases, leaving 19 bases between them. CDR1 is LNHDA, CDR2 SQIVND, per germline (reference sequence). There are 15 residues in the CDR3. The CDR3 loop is CASSPTGGEWDEQYF. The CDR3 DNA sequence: TGTGCCAGTAGTCCGACAGGTGGGGAGTGGGACGAGCAGTACTTC. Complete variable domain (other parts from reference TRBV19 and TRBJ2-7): DGGITQSPKYLFRKEGQNVTLSCEQNLNHDAMYWYRQDPGQGLRLIYYSQIVNDFQKGDIAEGYSVSREKKESFPLTVTSAQKNPTAFYLCASSPTGGEWDEQYFGPGTRLTVT.

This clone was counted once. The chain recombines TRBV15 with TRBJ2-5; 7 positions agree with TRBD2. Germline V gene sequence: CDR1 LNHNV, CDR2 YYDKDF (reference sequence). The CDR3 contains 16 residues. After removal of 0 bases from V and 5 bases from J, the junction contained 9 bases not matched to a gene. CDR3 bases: TGTGCCACCAGCAGAGATGGTCGGGGAGGGGTGGAGACCCAGTACTTC. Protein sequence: CATSRDGRGGVETQYF.

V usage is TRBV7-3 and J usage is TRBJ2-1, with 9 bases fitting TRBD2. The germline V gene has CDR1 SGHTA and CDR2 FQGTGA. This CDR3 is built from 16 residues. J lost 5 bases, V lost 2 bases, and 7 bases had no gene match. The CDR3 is CASSLPSAGGHNEQFF. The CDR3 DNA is TGTGCCAGCAGCTTACCTTCAGCGGGGGGCCACAATGAGCAGTTCTTC. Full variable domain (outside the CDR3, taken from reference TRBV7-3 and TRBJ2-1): GAGVSQTPSNKVTEKGKYVELRCDPISGHTALYWYRQSLGQGPEFLIYFQGTGAADDSGLPNDRFFAVRPEGSVSTLKIQRTERGDSAVYLCASSLPSAGGHNEQFFGPGTRLTVL.

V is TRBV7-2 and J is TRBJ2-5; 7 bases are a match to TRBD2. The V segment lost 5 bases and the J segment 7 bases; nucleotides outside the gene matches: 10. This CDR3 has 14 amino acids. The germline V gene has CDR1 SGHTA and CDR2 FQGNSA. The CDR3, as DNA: TGTGCCAGCAGCCCCGGCGGGGGTAGTGCGACCCAGTACTTC. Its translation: CASSPGGGSATQYF.

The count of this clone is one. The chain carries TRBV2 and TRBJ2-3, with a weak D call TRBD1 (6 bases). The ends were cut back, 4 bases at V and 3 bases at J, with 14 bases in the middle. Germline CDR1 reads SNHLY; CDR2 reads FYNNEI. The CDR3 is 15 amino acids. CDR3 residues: CASSGGRGSTDTQYF. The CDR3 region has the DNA TGTGCCAGCAGTGGGGGCAGGGGTTCAACAGATACGCAGTATTTT.